Presented here are 25 T cell receptor beta chains from one specimen sequenced in a study of control samples from healthy donors and cancer patients. The method was immunoSEQ multiplex PCR; TCRdb's version includes in-frame clones alone and lacks a portion of them. The profile shows 400,000 to 500,000 clones, about nine tenths of them singletons. Sample: PBMCs. Receptors were obtained from a man aged 40-50 years with head and neck cancer.

V is TRBV19 and J is TRBJ1-2, with 7 bases aligning to TRBD1. Germline CDR1 reads LNHDA; CDR2 reads SQIVND (reference sequence). The CDR3 covers 12 residues. V lost 6 bases and J lost 8; bases outside the gene matches: 6. For the CDR3, the DNA is TGTGCCAGTAGCACAGGGGTCCAGGGCTACACCTTC. This gives the protein CASSTGVQGYTF. The complete variable domain, with remaining parts taken from reference TRBV19 and TRBJ1-2, reads DGGITQSPKYLFRKEGQNVTLSCEQNLNHDAMYWYRQDPGQGLRLIYYSQIVNDFQKGDIAEGYSVSREKKESFPLTVTSAQKNPTAFYLCASSTGVQGYTFGSGTRLTVV.

This clone was recorded only once. The chain couples TRBV11-2 to TRBJ2-3; TRBD2 matches at 9 bases. CDR1 and CDR2 from the germline V gene are SGHAT and FQNNGV. This CDR3 spans 15 amino acids. V gave up 5 bases and J gave up 3 bases; unmatched junction bases: 6. The CDR3 DNA sequence: TGTGCCAGCAGCCCCCTTGCGGGAGGGACAGATACGCAGTATTTT. As protein: CASSPLAGGTDTQYF.

The chain employs TRBV7-9 and TRBJ1-1, with a tentative D call TRBD1 (6 bases). The CDR3 covers 16 residues. V lost 0 bases and J 4 bases, leaving 15 bases between the germline ends. Looked up from germline, CDR1 is SEHNR and CDR2 is FQNEAQ (reference sequence). This CDR3 is CASSLATGLLVTEAFF. In DNA, the CDR3 is TGTGCCAGCAGCTTAGCAACAGGGTTGTTGGTCACTGAAGCTTTCTTT.

The V gene is TRBV7-9, the J gene TRBJ2-2; the match to TRBD2 covers 14 bases. Germline CDR1 is SEHNR and CDR2 is FQNEAQ (reference sequence). The CDR3 is made up of 17 amino acids. Trimming cost V 5 bases and J 7 bases; bases outside gene matches: 9. The CDR3 DNA reads TGTGCCAGCAGCCCCCCGGGACTAGCGGGAGACCACGGGGAGCTGTTTTTT. Its protein product is CASSPPGLAGDHGELFF.

The CDR3 DNA reads TGTGCCAGTAGTCCCGGAGGCACTGGAAACACCATATATTTT. Encoded protein: CASSPGGTGNTIYF. This rearrangement joins TRBV19 to TRBJ1-3, with unresolved D. The V end was cut by 5 bases, the J end by 2 bases, with 10 bases between. From germline, CDR1 is LNHDA and CDR2 SQIVND (reference sequence). CDR3 length: 14 amino acids.

The chain employs TRBV5-4 and TRBJ2-5; D is uncertain. Germline V lookup: CDR1 SGHNT, CDR2 YYREEE (reference sequence). V dropped 0 bases and J dropped 1 base, with 7 bases sitting between them. CDR3 length equals 14 residues. CDR3 sequence: CASSLEAFQETQYF. In DNA, the CDR3 is TGTGCCAGCAGCTTGGAAGCTTTCCAAGAGACCCAGTACTTC.

V is TRBV7-9 and J is TRBJ2-5; D is unresolved. The germline gives CDR1 SEHNR, CDR2 FQNEAQ (reference sequence). The CDR3 extends over 14 amino acids. Trimming took 1 base from V and 0 from J, leaving 6 bases between them. CDR3 amino acids: CASSLEKYQETQYF. The CDR3 region has the DNA TGTGCCAGCAGCTTAGAAAAATACCAAGAGACCCAGTACTTC. The whole variable domain, filled in from reference TRBV7-9 and TRBJ2-5, reads DTGVSQNPRHKITKRGQNVTFRCDPISEHNRLYWYRQTLGQGPEFLTYFQNEAQLEKSRLLSDRFSAERPKGSFSTLEIQRTEQGDSAMYLCASSLEKYQETQYFGPGTRLLVL.

CDR3 nucleotides: TGTGCCAGCAGACAGGGGGCCTTAGGACCCTACGAGCAGTACTTC. This gives the protein CASRQGALGPYEQYF. V and J are TRBV6-4 and TRBJ2-7; 9 bases fit TRBD1. Trimming at V came to 6 bases and at J to 2 bases, leaving 8 bases not matched to a gene. The germline V gene has CDR1 MRHNA and CDR2 SNTAGT. This CDR3 comprises 15 residues.

The gene calls are TRBV5-4 and TRBJ2-5, with D maybe TRBD1 (6 bases). Trimming removed 4 bases at V and 1 base at J, with 11 bases between. The CDR3 contains 14 residues. Germline-derived CDR1 and CDR2 are SGHNT and YYREEE (reference sequence). CDR3 protein: CASSASGVQETQYF. The CDR3, as DNA: TGTGCCAGCAGCGCGTCAGGGGTCCAAGAGACCCAGTACTTC.

V gene TRBV10-3 combines with J gene TRBJ2-7; 8 bases align to TRBD1. CDR3 size: 15 residues. Germline V lookup: CDR1 ENHRY, CDR2 SYGVKD. Trimming took 7 bases from V and 3 from J; bases not matched to a gene: 11. The CDR3 region has the DNA TGTGCCATCACCCCCGGACAGGGAAGCCTCTACGAGCAGTACTTC. This gives the protein CAITPGQGSLYEQYF.

Comments on this clone: This same CDR3 is encoded by further DNA sequences in the sample. The chain uses TRBV11-2 and TRBJ1-1; 7 bases match TRBD1. V was pared by 1 base and J by 2 bases, with 1 base of the junction left unmatched. The CDR3 contains 14 residues. The germline gives CDR1 SGHAT, CDR2 FQNNGV. CDR3 sequence (DNA): TGTGCCAGCAGCTTAGTAGGGGGCAACACTGAAGCTTTCTTT. Protein: CASSLVGGNTEAFF.

The genes are TRBV6-6 and TRBJ1-5; D gene unclear. CDR1 and CDR2 from the germline V gene are MNHNY and SVGAGI (reference sequence). This CDR3 has 13 amino acids. V was trimmed by 6 bases and J by 7 bases, leaving 13 bases between them. CDR3 protein: CASSIFGGQPQHF. The CDR3 DNA reads as TGTGCCAGCAGCATATTTGGTGGCCAGCCCCAGCATTTT.

The table lists this clone with a count of one. The gene calls are TRBV7-2 and TRBJ2-1, with 11 bases fitting TRBD1. Germline V gene lookup returns CDR1 SGHTA and CDR2 FQGNSA. J gave up 6 bases and V 4 bases, and 5 bases lay outside the gene matches. This CDR3 has 15 residues. As DNA, the CDR3 is TGTGCCAGCAGCTGGGCCGGGACAGGGGGCAATGAGCAGTTCTTC. Translating it yields CASSWAGTGGNEQFF.

The J gene is TRBJ1-5, the V gene TRBV11-2; the D gene is possibly TRBD1 (6 bases). This CDR3 region has 14 residues. Germline lookup yields CDR1 SGHAT and CDR2 FQNNGV. V dropped 4 bases and J dropped 6 bases, with 13 bases sitting between them. In nucleotides, the CDR3 is TGTGCCAGCAGCTCGGCAACAGGGTCTCAGCCCCAGCATTTT. Amino acids: CASSSATGSQPQHF.

This rearrangement joins TRBV3-1 (or the pseudogene TRBV3-2) to TRBJ2-1; D perhaps matches TRBD1 (5 bases). Germline V CDR1 and CDR2: LGHDT, YNNKEL (reference sequence). The CDR3 covers 13 residues. V lost 8 bases to trimming and J lost 0 bases, with 8 bases between them. The DNA of the CDR3 is TGTGCCAGCCTAGGGGACTCCTACAATGAGCAGTTCTTC. It translates to CASLGDSYNEQFF.

The rearrangement links TRBV30 to TRBJ1-2, with 7 positions matching TRBD1. In germline, CDR1 is GTSNPN, CDR2 SVGIG (reference sequence). V shed 0 bases, J shed 2 bases, and the junction held 21 bases outside the gene matches. The CDR3 spans 20 residues. The CDR3 region is CAWSVLEGQTSSTSNYGYTF. As DNA, the CDR3 is TGTGCCTGGAGTGTACTGGAGGGACAGACGAGCTCCACATCAAACTATGGCTACACCTTC.

The chain uses TRBV28 and TRBJ2-7, with a possible D match to TRBD2 (6 bases). The germline gives CDR1 MDHEN, CDR2 SYDVKM. There are 13 residues in the CDR3. Trimming took off 5 bases at V and 5 bases at J, with 13 bases between the two ends. CDR3 sequence: CASSPAEGHEQYF. The CDR3 nucleotides are TGTGCCAGCAGTCCCGCGGAGGGGCACGAGCAGTACTTC.

Here the CDR3 reads CATQGGKNSNTGELFF. As DNA, the CDR3 is TGTGCCACCCAGGGGGGCAAGAACTCGAACACCGGGGAGCTGTTTTTT. The gene calls are TRBV24-1 and TRBJ2-2; tentative D call: TRBD1 (7 bases). V lost 9 bases and J 0 bases, leaving 16 bases between the germline ends. Per the germline V gene, CDR1 is KGHDR and CDR2 is SFDVKD. CDR3 size: 16 residues.

This chain uses TRBV10-3 with TRBJ2-5; a weak D match, TRBD2 (6 bases). The CDR3 has 16 residues. With 6 bases removed from V and 4 bases from J, the gap between germline ends came to 21 bases. Germline lookup yields CDR1 ENHRY and CDR2 SYGVKD. The CDR3 DNA reads as TGTGCCATCAGCGCCCTCGGGGGTTTGGCGGGAGAGACCCAGTACTTC. Translated: CAISALGGLAGETQYF.

The V and J genes are TRBV28 and TRBJ1-4, with 7 positions matching TRBD1. Unmatched junction bases numbered 0, after V lost 6 bases and J lost 5 bases. This CDR3 has 12 amino acids. Per germline, CDR1 MDHEN and CDR2 SYDVKM. In DNA form, the CDR3 reads TGTGCCAGCAGGACAGGGAATGAAAAACTGTTTTTT. Its translation is CASRTGNEKLFF.

This chain joins TRBV29-1 and TRBJ1-1; D gene uncertain. The CDR3 totals 16 residues. The V end lost 2 bases, the J end lost 0 bases, and 16 bases lay between the germline ends. In germline, CDR1 is SQVTM, CDR2 ANQGSEA. The CDR3 spells CSVEKAATLMNTEAFF. In DNA, the CDR3 is TGCAGCGTTGAAAAGGCGGCAACCCTCATGAACACTGAAGCTTTCTTT.

The chain couples TRBV21-1 to TRBJ2-7; TRBD1 was called by the table and not checked on the DNA. TRBV21-1 corresponds to a pseudogene. The CDR3 runs to 18 residues. CDR3 sequence reads: CASSKIPSGRDRVYEQYF. DNA of the CDR3: TGTGCCAGCAGCAAAATTCCCTCTGGCCGGGACAGGGTTTACGAGCAGTACTTC.

This clone was detected only once. The V gene is TRBV27, the J gene TRBJ1-2; D ambiguous. CDR3 size: 15 residues. The V gene lost 5 bases and the J gene lost 6 bases, with 19 bases spanning the gap. Germline loops: CDR1 MNHEY, CDR2 SMNVEV (reference sequence). CDR3 coding DNA: TGTGCCAGCAGTGGGGTGCCTTTGTCTTCCGATGGCTACACCTTC. Translated: CASSGVPLSSDGYTF.

The chain employs TRBV28 and TRBJ2-1, with D perhaps matching TRBD2 (6 bases). This CDR3 has 19 residues. Germline V gene data show CDR1 as MDHEN and CDR2 as SYDVKM. The ends were cut back, 3 bases at V and 1 base at J, with 22 bases in the middle. The CDR3 region is CASSFQTKRVAPSYNEQFF. In nucleotides, the CDR3 is TGTGCCAGCAGTTTCCAAACGAAGCGGGTGGCCCCGTCCTACAATGAGCAGTTCTTC.

The chain is built from TRBV7-8 and TRBJ2-5; no reliable D call. Trimming stripped 6 bases from V and 1 base from J, with 12 bases between. This CDR3 has 14 amino acids. The V gene's germline CDR1 is SGHVS and CDR2 FQNEAQ. The chain's CDR3 is CASRFGYSQETQYF. CDR3 DNA sequence: TGTGCCAGCAGATTCGGGTACAGCCAAGAGACCCAGTACTTC.